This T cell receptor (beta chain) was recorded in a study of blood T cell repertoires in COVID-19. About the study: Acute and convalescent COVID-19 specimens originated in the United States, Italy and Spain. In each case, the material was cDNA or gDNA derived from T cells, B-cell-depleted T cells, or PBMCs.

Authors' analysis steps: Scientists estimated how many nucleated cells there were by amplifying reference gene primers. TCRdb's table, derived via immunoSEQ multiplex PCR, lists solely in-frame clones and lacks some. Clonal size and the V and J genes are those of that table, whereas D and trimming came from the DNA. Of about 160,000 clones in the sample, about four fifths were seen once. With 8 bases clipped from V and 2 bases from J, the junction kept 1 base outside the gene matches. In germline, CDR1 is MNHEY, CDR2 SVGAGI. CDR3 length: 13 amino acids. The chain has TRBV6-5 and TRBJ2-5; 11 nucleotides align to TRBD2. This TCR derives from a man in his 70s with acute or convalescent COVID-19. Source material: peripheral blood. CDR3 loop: CASGTSGQETQYF. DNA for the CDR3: TGTGCCAGCGGGACTAGCGGACAAGAGACCCAGTACTTC.